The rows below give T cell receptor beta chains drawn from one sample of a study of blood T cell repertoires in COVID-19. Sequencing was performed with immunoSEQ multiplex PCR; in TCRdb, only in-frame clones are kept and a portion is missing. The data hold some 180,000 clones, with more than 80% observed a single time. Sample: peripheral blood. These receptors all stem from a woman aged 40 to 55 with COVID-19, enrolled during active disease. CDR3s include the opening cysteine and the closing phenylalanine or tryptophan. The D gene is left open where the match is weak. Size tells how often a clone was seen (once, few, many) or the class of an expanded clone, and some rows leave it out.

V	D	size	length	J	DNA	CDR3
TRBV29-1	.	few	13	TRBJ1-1	TGCAGCGTTGTTCATAGTTTGAACACTGAAGCTTTCTTT	CSVVHSLNTEAFF
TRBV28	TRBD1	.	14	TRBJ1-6	TGTGCCAGCAGTCGAGACAGGGGGATTTCACCCCTCCACTTT	CASSRDRGISPLHF
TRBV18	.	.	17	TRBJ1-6	TGTGCCAGCTCACCACGTGCGGGCGCGGGACCCGAGGGACCCCTCCACTTT	CASSPRAGAGPEGPLHF
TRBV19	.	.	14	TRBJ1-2	TGTGCCAGTAGTATTTCCAGAACGAATGGTGGCTACACCTTC	CASSISRTNGGYTF
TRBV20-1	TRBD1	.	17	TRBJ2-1	TGCAGTGCTAGTCCGGACAGGGAGGTATGGTCCTACAATGAGCAGTTCTTC	CSASPDREVWSYNEQFF
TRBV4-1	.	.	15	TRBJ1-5	TGCGCCAGCAGCCAAGGGTCGGGGGGATCTCAGCCCCAGCATTTT	CASSQGSGGSQPQHF
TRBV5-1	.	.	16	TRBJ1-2	TGCGCCAGCAGCCTACTCGGAAGTTCAACTTATGGAGAGGGCACCTTC	CASSLLGSSTYGEGTF
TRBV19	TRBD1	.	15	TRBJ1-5	TGTGCCAGTAGCGAAGACAGGGTTTACAATCAGCCCCAGCATTTT	CASSEDRVYNQPQHF
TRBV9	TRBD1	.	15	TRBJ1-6	TGTGCCAGCAGCCCCCGGACAGGGGTAGGATCACCCCTCCACTTT	CASSPRTGVGSPLHF
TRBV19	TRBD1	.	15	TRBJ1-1	TGTGCCAGTAGTACTAAAGGGGGCTCGGGCACTGAAGCTTTCTTT	CASSTKGGSGTEAFF
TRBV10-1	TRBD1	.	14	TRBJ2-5	TGCGCCAGCAGTGAGTCGACAGGGAAAGAGACCCAGTACTTC	CASSESTGKETQYF
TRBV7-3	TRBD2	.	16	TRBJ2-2	TGTGCCAGCAGCTTAACAGCGGGAGGTGTCACCGGGGAGCTGTTTTTT	CASSLTAGGVTGELFF